Described below is a single T cell receptor beta chain sequence and its context. Its specificity is not known. These data come from a study of post-analysis software for immune sequencing data. Study-level results: In patients, four to six TRBV segments were more frequent than in controls, with TRBV5-6, TRBV5-1 and TRBV20-1 among them.

The authors incorporated unique molecular identifiers into the TCR beta cDNA libraries. TCRdb re-called the PCR reads with MiXCR, one entry per CDR3 protein. The top ten clones hold 4.6% of a sample with under 900,000 distinct CDR3 sequences, about 50% of them seen once. Trimming left V 4 bases short and J 1 base short, with 12 bases between. CDR1 and CDR2 from the germline V gene are SGHRS and YFSETQ. The CDR3 is 14 residues long. The TCR sequence derives from a girl aged 5-17 years with multiple sclerosis. The sequencing input was blood. The rearrangement joins TRBV5-1 to TRBJ2-7; D ambiguous. The CDR3 loop is CASSTTGNSYEQYF. CDR3 sequence (DNA): TGCGCCAGCAGCACGACGGGTAATTCCTACGAGCAGTACTTC.